The 10 T cell receptor beta chains presented below share a single source sample, sequenced in a study of blood T cell repertoires in COVID-19. Libraries were prepared by immunoSEQ multiplex PCR; TCRdb keeps only in-frame clonotypes and omits some of them. Among under 300,000 clones listed, about 87% were seen once. The sample comprised PBMCs or T cells enriched from blood (not recorded which). These receptors were collected from a woman in her forties or fifties who had recovered from COVID-19.

The V gene is TRBV14, the J gene TRBJ1-2; D is unresolved. The CDR3 contains 13 residues. The ends were cut back, 2 bases at V and 0 bases at J, with 4 bases in the middle. CDR1 is SGHDN and CDR2 is FVKESK in the germline V gene. The chain's CDR3 is CASSQFTNYGYTF. Here the CDR3 DNA reads TGTGCCAGCAGCCAATTTACTAACTATGGCTACACCTTC.

This chain joins TRBV18 and TRBJ2-1, with D perhaps matching TRBD2 (5 bases). Trimming removed 0 bases at V and 6 bases at J, with 12 bases between. The germline gives CDR1 KGHSH, CDR2 LQKENI. The CDR3 loop spans 15 amino acids. The DNA of the CDR3 is TGTGCCAGCTCACCACCGGGAGAAGGGCGCAATGAGCAGTTCTTC. It translates to CASSPPGEGRNEQFF.

V usage is TRBV5-5 and J usage is TRBJ1-2; D may be TRBD1 (6 bases). The CDR3 consists of 16 residues. Trimming took 5 bases from V and 8 from J, leaving 25 bases between them. The germline V gene has CDR1 SGHKS and CDR2 YYEKEE (reference sequence). This CDR3 is CASRARSQGVSRGYTF. CDR3 in DNA: TGTGCCAGCAGAGCGCGCTCACAGGGAGTATCAAGAGGCTACACCTTC.

The chain has TRBV5-8 and TRBJ2-7; TRBD2 is a possible D gene (6 bases). The V end lost 6 bases, the J end lost 0 bases, and 22 bases lay between the germline ends. The CDR3 has 17 amino acids. Looked up from germline, CDR1 is SGHTS and CDR2 is YDEGEE. The CDR3 protein is CASTTPWGVLISYEQYF. The DNA of the CDR3 is TGTGCCAGCACCACGCCATGGGGGGTGTTGATCTCCTACGAGCAGTACTTC.

The CDR3 here is CASSSTDSTEAFF. CDR3 bases: TGTGCCAGCAGTTCCACAGACAGCACTGAAGCTTTCTTT. The chain employs TRBV28 and TRBJ1-1; D possibly corresponds to TRBD1 (5 bases). Between the trimmed V and J ends, which lost 4 bases and 4 bases, there was a span of 10 bases. The CDR3 has 13 amino acids. Germline CDR1 and CDR2: MDHEN and SYDVKM.

V is TRBV28 and J is TRBJ2-1; 10 nucleotides align to TRBD1. The CDR3 sequence is 14 residues long. The V and J ends lost 7 bases and 7 bases, in that order; junction bases with no gene match: 7. CDR1 is MDHEN and CDR2 is SYDVKM in the germline V gene. In DNA form, the CDR3 reads TGTGCCAGCAAGAGGGACAGGGGTACGAATGAGCAGTTCTTC. Translated: CASKRDRGTNEQFF. The whole variable domain, remainder taken from reference TRBV28 and TRBJ2-1, is DVKVTQSSRYLVKRTGEKVFLECVQDMDHENMFWYRQDPGLGLRLIYFSYDVKMKEKGDIPEGYSVSREKKERFSLILESASTNQTSMYLCASKRDRGTNEQFFGPGTRLTVL.

CDR3 sequence (DNA): TGTGCCAGCACCCTTTCGGGACAGTCTGGCTACACCTTC. It specifies CASTLSGQSGYTF. The rearrangement uses TRBV28 and TRBJ1-2, with 7 bases that match TRBD1. Germline-derived CDR1 and CDR2 are MDHEN and SYDVKM. The length of the CDR3 is 13 residues. J lost 7 bases, V lost 7 bases, and 9 bases had no gene match.

This chain connects TRBV9 to TRBJ2-2; 9 bases map to TRBD1. V lost 4 bases and J lost 6; bases outside the gene matches: 7. The CDR3 spans 15 residues. Germline assignment: CDR1 SGDLS and CDR2 YYNGEE. CDR3 nucleotide sequence: TGTGCCAGCAGCATCCGGGACAGGGAGGCCGGGGAGCTGTTTTTT. Translating it yields CASSIRDREAGELFF.

The chain employs TRBV24-1 and TRBJ1-1; 7 bases are a match to TRBD1. CDR3 length: 15 residues. Germline-derived CDR1 and CDR2 are KGHDR and SFDVKD. Unmatched junction bases numbered 11, after V lost 1 base and J lost 10 bases. The CDR3 sequence: CATSDFKRQGLRAFF. The CDR3 coding sequence is TGTGCCACCAGTGATTTTAAACGACAGGGACTTCGAGCTTTCTTT.

The chain uses TRBV2 and TRBJ2-7; 9 bases map to TRBD1. V lost 1 base to trimming and J lost 6 bases; unmatched junction nucleotides: 10. This CDR3 spans 16 amino acids. Germline lookup yields CDR1 SNHLY and CDR2 FYNNEI. The CDR3 reads CASSEVEGQGPIEQYF. The CDR3 bases are TGTGCCAGCAGTGAAGTAGAGGGACAGGGCCCTATCGAGCAGTACTTC.